A single sample is the source of the 7 T cell receptor beta chains below, sequenced in a study of shared clonotypes between healthy human individuals (dated by TCRdb to the early 2020s). Libraries were made using the immunoSEQ multiplex PCR assay. TCRdb took this table from immuneACCESS and kept in-frame rearrangements with V and J called. Such tables lack part of the clones; where checked against another copy, unresolved V genes explain under half of the gap, and the rest is unexplained. This sample lists more than 1,200,000 clones; 98% were detected once. Of the sample, about 0.4% is held by the ten largest clones. Sample: naive CD4+ T cells sorted from blood. The cell subset or site label here, explained by the study, means: CD45RA+ positively selected. Receptors originate from a man aged 30 to 39 in good health.

This chain uses TRBV29-1 with TRBJ2-5; 7 nucleotides line up with TRBD1. Germline CDR1 SQVTM, CDR2 ANQGSEA. Losses at the gene ends were 4 bases for V and 2 bases for J; bases not matched to a gene: 7. The CDR3 extends over 14 amino acids. CDR3 in amino acids: CSVGMRGLQETQYF. The CDR3 DNA follows: TGCAGCGTTGGGATGAGGGGGCTGCAAGAGACCCAGTACTTC.

The chain links TRBV28 to TRBJ2-1; no firm D call. The germline V and J ends were trimmed by 6 bases and 2 bases, with 8 bases remaining between them. This CDR3 contains 13 residues. Germline CDR1 and CDR2: MDHEN and SYDVKM. The CDR3 protein is CASSLEAYNEQFF. The CDR3 nucleotides read TGTGCCAGCAGCCTAGAGGCCTACAATGAGCAGTTCTTC.

This chain links TRBV5-4 with TRBJ2-5; perhaps TRBD2 as D (5 bases). The CDR3 totals 14 residues. V lost 4 bases to trimming and J lost 2 bases, with 12 bases between them. Germline CDR1 reads SGHNT; CDR2 reads YYREEE (reference sequence). The CDR3 DNA is TGTGCCAGCAGCGCGGGCGTAGTACAAGAGACCCAGTACTTC. Encoded protein: CASSAGVVQETQYF.

The V gene is TRBV5-8, the J gene TRBJ2-7; D possibly corresponds to TRBD2 (5 bases). This CDR3 has 13 amino acids. V was cut by 2 bases and J by 3 bases, with 9 bases left in between. Germline CDR1 and CDR2: SGHTS and YDEGEE. The CDR3 bases are TGTGCCAGCAGCTTAGTAGGGAGCTACGAGCAGTACTTC. Translating it yields CASSLVGSYEQYF.

CDR3 DNA: TGTGCCAGCAGCCAAACCGTGAGGACTAGCGGGGCTTACAATGAGCAGTTCTTC. Protein product: CASSQTVRTSGAYNEQFF. The chain carries TRBV14 and TRBJ2-1; 12 bases are a match to TRBD2. The CDR3 has 18 amino acids. CDR1 is SGHDN and CDR2 is FVKESK in the germline V gene. J was trimmed by 4 bases and V by 2 bases; bases with no gene match: 9.

This clone was picked up one time. The chain employs TRBV11-3 and TRBJ1-1, with 7 bases fitting TRBD1. Germline lookup yields CDR1 SGHNT and CDR2 YENEEA. J gave up 3 bases and V 6 bases, and 4 bases lay outside the gene matches. The CDR3 has 13 residues. The CDR3 here is CASSRDRDTEAFF. The CDR3 region has the DNA TGTGCCAGCAGTCGGGACAGAGACACTGAAGCTTTCTTT.

The chain uses TRBV10-2 and TRBJ2-3, with D unresolved. Germline V gene data show CDR1 as WSHSY and CDR2 as SAAADI. With 4 bases removed from V and 6 bases from J, the gap between germline ends came to 5 bases. This CDR3 comprises 11 residues. The CDR3 DNA reads TGCGCCAGCAGTGTAGGGGATACGCAGTATTTT. Translating it yields CASSVGDTQYF.